These 12 T cell receptor beta chains originate from one sample sequenced in a study of blood T cells in healthy people across ages. Using a J-beta primer mix together with a sample-barcoded 5' primer, a second PCR was run for roughly 7 to 11 cycles. One entry per CDR3 protein, called by TCRdb with MiXCR from the 5' RACE reads. The sample shows over 1.5 million distinct CDR3 sequences, 49% of them seen only once. What was sequenced was blood. These TCRs come from a woman aged 40 to 50 in good health.

This chain uses TRBV7-2 with TRBJ2-3, with TRBD2 as a possible D gene (6 bases). The V gene's germline CDR1 is SGHTA and CDR2 FQGNSA. The V gene lost 5 bases and the J gene lost 5 bases, with 14 bases spanning the gap. CDR3 size: 14 residues. Here the CDR3 DNA reads TGTGCCAGCAGCCTCGCTCGGGGGTTAGATACGCAGTATTTT. This gives the protein CASSLARGLDTQYF.

V usage is TRBV28 and J usage is TRBJ2-1; D remains unclear. There are 14 residues in the CDR3. Germline V gives CDR1 MDHEN, CDR2 SYDVKM. V shed 3 bases and J shed 3 bases, with 9 bases lying between them. The CDR3 sequence is CASSLTGYYNEQFF. CDR3 nucleotides: TGTGCCAGCAGTTTGACCGGCTACTACAATGAGCAGTTCTTC.

The chain has TRBV19 and TRBJ2-3; perhaps TRBD1 as D (5 bases). V lost 1 base to trimming and J lost 2 bases, with 10 bases between them. Germline CDR1 LNHDA, CDR2 SQIVND (reference sequence). The CDR3 runs to 15 residues. DNA of the CDR3: TGTGCCAGTAGTATAGGCTACAGGACCACAGATACGCAGTATTTT. Translation: CASSIGYRTTDTQYF.

This clonotype has only a few counts. The V call is TRBV6-5, the J call TRBJ2-7; D ambiguous. The CDR3 has 13 amino acids. The V gene's germline CDR1 is MNHEY and CDR2 SVGAGI. V lost 3 bases and J 6 bases, leaving 12 bases between the germline ends. This CDR3 reads CASSYVRSSEQYF. CDR3 nucleotide sequence: TGTGCCAGCAGTTATGTTCGTAGCAGCGAGCAGTACTTC.

This chain connects TRBV6-6 to TRBJ1-4; TRBD1 agrees at 8 bases. The germline gives CDR1 MNHNY, CDR2 SVGAGI (reference sequence). V lost 4 bases to trimming and J lost 8 bases; unmatched junction nucleotides: 9. The CDR3 is 15 amino acids. The CDR3 DNA follows: TGTGCCAGCAGTTCCCAGACAGGGGCGGGCGAAAAACTGTTTTTT. This sequence encodes CASSSQTGAGEKLFF.

V gene TRBV29-1 combines with J gene TRBJ1-2; 7 nucleotides match TRBD1. The CDR3 spans 15 residues. V was pared by 6 bases and J by 4 bases, with 14 bases of the junction left unmatched. The V gene's germline CDR1 is SQVTM and CDR2 ANQGSEA. The CDR3 is CSVDPKGALGYGYTF. CDR3 DNA: TGCAGCGTCGACCCTAAGGGGGCGCTCGGCTATGGCTACACCTTC.

The chain recombines TRBV20-1 with TRBJ1-6; 7 bases align to TRBD1. V lost 0 bases and J lost 7; bases outside the gene matches: 6. Germline V CDR1 and CDR2: DFQATT, SNEGSKA (reference sequence). The CDR3 runs 15 residues. CDR3 sequence: CSARELTGYNSPLHF. The CDR3 nucleotides are TGCAGTGCTAGAGAGTTGACAGGGTACAATTCACCCCTCCACTTT.

This clonotype turned up a few times. V gene TRBV12-3 or TRBV12-4 combines with J gene TRBJ2-3; 10 positions agree with TRBD2. The length of the CDR3 is 15 residues. The V and J ends lost 7 bases and 7 bases, in that order; junction bases with no gene match: 11. This chain's CDR3 is CASIQASGGWHTQYF. The CDR3 DNA is TGTGCCAGCATTCAAGCTAGCGGGGGATGGCATACGCAGTATTTT.

The chain carries TRBV20-1 and TRBJ2-7; D may correspond to TRBD1 or TRBD2 (5 bases each). The germline CDR1 and CDR2 sequences are DFQATT and SNEGSKA (reference sequence). CDR3 size: 12 residues. V shed 5 bases and J shed 4 bases, with 12 bases lying between them. CDR3 sequence reads: CSAPWDAYEQYF. The CDR3 nucleotides read TGCAGTGCTCCTTGGGACGCTTACGAGCAGTACTTC.

The rearrangement joins TRBV20-1 to TRBJ1-5; possibly TRBD1 for D (5 bases). Germline lookup yields CDR1 DFQATT and CDR2 SNEGSKA (reference sequence). The CDR3 has 13 residues. V was shortened by 6 bases and J by 7 bases, with 16 bases between the two germline ends. CDR3 in amino acids: CSAPGRDRQPQHF. The CDR3 nucleotides read TGCAGTGCCCCGGGCAGGGATCGACAGCCCCAGCATTTT.

This chain joins TRBV29-1 and TRBJ2-7, with 9 bases lining up with TRBD1. The end of the DNA is better explained by TRBJ2-5, so the J call may be wrong. The CDR3 sequence is 13 residues long. The germline V gene encodes CDR1 SQVTM and CDR2 ANQGSEA. The CDR3 DNA reads as TGCAGCGCCCGGACAGGGGCGGTGGAGACCCAGTACTTC. The encoded protein is CSARTGAVETQYF.

The chain is built from TRBV9 and TRBJ2-5, with 15 bases that match TRBD2. J gave up 1 base and V 0 bases, and 4 bases lay outside the gene matches. The CDR3 is made up of 18 amino acids. Germline-derived CDR1 and CDR2 are SGDLS and YYNGEE. The CDR3 nucleotides are TGTGCCAGCAGCGTAGCCGGGACTAGCGGGGGGTTCCAAGAGACCCAGTACTTC. Its translation: CASSVAGTSGGFQETQYF.